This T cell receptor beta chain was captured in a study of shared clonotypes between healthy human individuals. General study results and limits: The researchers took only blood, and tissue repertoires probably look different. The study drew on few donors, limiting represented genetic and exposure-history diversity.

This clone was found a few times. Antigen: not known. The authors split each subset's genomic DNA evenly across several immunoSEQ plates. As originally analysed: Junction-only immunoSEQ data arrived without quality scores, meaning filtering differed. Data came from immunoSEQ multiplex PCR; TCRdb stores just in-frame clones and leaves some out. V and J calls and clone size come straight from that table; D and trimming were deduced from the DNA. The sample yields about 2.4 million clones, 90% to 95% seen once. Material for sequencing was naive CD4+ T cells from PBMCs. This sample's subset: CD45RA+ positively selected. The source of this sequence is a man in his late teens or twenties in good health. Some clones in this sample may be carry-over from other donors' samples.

Here the CDR3 DNA reads TGTGCCAGCAGCCACGGACAGGGGGGTACTGAAGCTTTCTTT. It is translated as CASSHGQGGTEAFF. The V call is TRBV6-6, the J call TRBJ1-1, with 10 nucleotides matching TRBD1. Trimming at V came to 6 bases and at J to 5 bases, leaving 6 bases not matched to a gene. CDR3 size: 14 residues. Germline V CDR1 and CDR2: MNHNY, SVGAGI (reference sequence).